This entry lists 26 T cell receptor beta chains sequenced from one sample in a study of blood T cell repertoires in COVID-19. Using immunoSEQ multiplex PCR, the repertoire was profiled, and TCRdb retains in-frame clones only, with some absent. Of 200,000 to 250,000 clones listed, roughly 80% are singletons. Sequencing used PBMCs or T cells enriched from blood (not recorded which). These receptor sequences come from a man aged 55 to 70 who had recovered from COVID-19.

J is TRBJ1-6 and V is TRBV10-2, with unresolved D. V lost 2 bases and J 7 bases, leaving 12 bases between the germline ends. CDR3 size: 15 residues. Germline V gene sequence: CDR1 WSHSY, CDR2 SAAADI. CDR3 coding DNA: TGCGCCAGCAGTGAGATTAACAGAAGGAATTCACCCCTCCACTTT. The encoded protein is CASSEINRRNSPLHF.

CDR3 in amino acids: CASSLAGGNIADTQYF. In DNA form, the CDR3 reads TGTGCCAGCAGCTTGGCAGGGGGTAATATAGCAGATACGCAGTATTTT. The chain uses TRBV11-2 and TRBJ2-3; the match to TRBD1 covers 7 bases. The CDR3 runs 16 residues. Germline CDR1 and CDR2: SGHAT and FQNNGV. The V and J ends lost 3 bases and 4 bases, in that order; junction bases with no gene match: 10. The full variable domain, with the rest looked up from reference TRBV11-2 and TRBJ2-3, is EAGVAQSPRYKIIEKRQSVAFWCNPISGHATLYWYQQILGQGPKLLIQFQNNGVVDDSQLPKDRFSAERLKGVDSTLKIQPAKLEDSAVYLCASSLAGGNIADTQYFGPGTRLTVL.

This chain uses TRBV6-5 with TRBJ2-7; 8 bases align to TRBD2. This CDR3 spans 15 amino acids. Trimming cost V 6 bases and J 2 bases; bases outside gene matches: 9. Per the germline V gene, CDR1 is MNHEY and CDR2 is SVGAGI. CDR3 nucleotide sequence: TGTGCCAGCAGGCGTTTAGCGGGGTCTCCCTACGAGCAGTACTTC. Residues: CASRRLAGSPYEQYF.

This chain joins TRBV18 and TRBJ1-2, with a weak D call TRBD1 (6 bases). CDR3 length: 13 residues. V dropped 6 bases and J dropped 4 bases, with 12 bases sitting between them. CDR1 is KGHSH and CDR2 is LQKENI in the germline V gene. Written as DNA, the CDR3 is TGTGCCAGCTCGGCACAGGGCGGCTATGGCTACACCTTC. Amino acid sequence: CASSAQGGYGYTF.

The gene calls are TRBV28 and TRBJ2-7; D not resolved. The V end was cut by 5 bases, the J end by 2 bases, with 10 bases between. Germline loops: CDR1 MDHEN, CDR2 SYDVKM. The CDR3 is 13 residues long. The chain's CDR3 is CASSPATTYEQYF. The CDR3 nucleotides read TGTGCCAGCAGTCCCGCGACAACCTACGAGCAGTACTTC.

The rearrangement links TRBV12-5 to TRBJ2-7; 7 bases match TRBD2. The V gene's germline CDR1 is LGHNT and CDR2 FRNRAP. The CDR3 covers 15 residues. The ends lost 6 bases at V and 0 bases at J; junction bases unmatched: 8. The CDR3 protein is CASGKAGSNSYEQYF. The CDR3 coding sequence is TGTGCTAGTGGAAAAGCGGGGAGTAACTCCTACGAGCAGTACTTC. Using reference TRBV12-5 and TRBJ2-7 for the parts outside the CDR3, the full variable domain is DARVTQTPRHKVTEMGQEVTMRCQPILGHNTVFWYRQTMMQGLELLAYFRNRAPLDDSGMPKDRFSAEMPDATLATLKIQPSEPRDSAVYFCASGKAGSNSYEQYFGPGTRLTVT.

J is TRBJ2-2 and V is TRBV6-5, with TRBD2 as a possible D gene (5 bases). From germline, CDR1 is MNHEY and CDR2 SVGAGI. The CDR3 sequence is 13 residues long. Trimming took off 5 bases at V and 7 bases at J, with 11 bases between the two ends. Written as DNA, the CDR3 is TGTGCCAGCAGTAGGGAGAACGGCGGGGAGCTGTTTTTT. Translating gives CASSRENGGELFF.

This sequence joins TRBV7-9 and TRBJ1-4; tentative D call: TRBD1 (6 bases). V was clipped by 4 bases and J by 5 bases, with 14 bases between them. In germline, CDR1 is SEHNR, CDR2 FQNEAQ (reference sequence). The CDR3 runs 15 residues. CDR3 region: CASSSYGQRNEKLFF. Here the CDR3 DNA reads TGTGCCAGCAGCTCTTACGGACAGCGGAATGAAAAACTGTTTTTT.

The V and J genes are TRBV19 and TRBJ2-1; TRBD1 might be the D (6 bases). Germline V gene sequence: CDR1 LNHDA, CDR2 SQIVND (reference sequence). Trimming cost V 5 bases and J 2 bases, with 16 bases left between them. The CDR3 is made up of 16 amino acids. CDR3: CASSPQGRRTYNEQFF. The CDR3 nucleotides are TGTGCCAGTAGTCCACAGGGAAGGAGAACCTACAATGAGCAGTTCTTC. Based on the CDR3 plus reference TRBV19 and TRBJ2-1, the full variable domain is DGGITQSPKYLFRKEGQNVTLSCEQNLNHDAMYWYRQDPGQGLRLIYYSQIVNDFQKGDIAEGYSVSREKKESFPLTVTSAQKNPTAFYLCASSPQGRRTYNEQFFGPGTRLTVL.

This clone was picked up one time. The genes are TRBV12-5 and TRBJ2-7; 13 bases match TRBD2. The CDR3 extends over 17 amino acids. Germline V gene data show CDR1 as LGHNT and CDR2 as FRNRAP. V gave up 5 bases and J gave up 5 bases; unmatched junction bases: 12. CDR3: CASGQRPGTSGVDEQYF. The CDR3 nucleotides read TGTGCTAGTGGTCAACGACCGGGGACTAGCGGGGTGGACGAGCAGTACTTC.

The chain combines TRBV12-3 or TRBV12-4 with TRBJ2-1; possible D gene TRBD2, 5 bases. V lost 5 bases and J 10 bases, leaving 9 bases between the germline ends. This CDR3 has 11 amino acids. DNA for the CDR3: TGTGCCAGCAGTGGTGGGAGCGAGCAGTTCTTC. Its translation: CASSGGSEQFF.

The chain carries TRBV6-2 or TRBV6-3 and TRBJ2-2; 7 bases match TRBD1. The CDR3 has 14 residues. Looked up from germline, CDR1 is MNHEY and CDR2 is SVGEGT. V shed 5 bases, J shed 3 bases, and the junction held 3 bases outside the gene matches. The CDR3 region has the DNA TGTGCCAGCAGTACAGGGGTGGACACCGGGGAGCTGTTTTTT. Its protein product is CASSTGVDTGELFF.

This clone is a singleton in its sample. This chain joins TRBV9 and TRBJ1-2, with D uncertain. This CDR3 contains 15 residues. With 0 bases removed from V and 4 bases from J, the gap between germline ends came to 13 bases. Germline loops: CDR1 SGDLS, CDR2 YYNGEE. This CDR3 is CASSVDVALSYGYTF. The CDR3 DNA is TGTGCCAGCAGCGTAGATGTAGCTTTAAGCTATGGCTACACCTTC.

This chain connects TRBV19 to TRBJ1-3, with TRBD1 matching 8 bases. This CDR3 comprises 14 residues. V dropped 4 bases and J dropped 5; count of bases not matched to a gene: 4. Germline assignment: CDR1 LNHDA and CDR2 SQIVND (reference sequence). The CDR3 protein is CASSTTGDRNTIYF. For the CDR3, the DNA is TGTGCCAGTAGTACGACAGGGGATAGAAACACCATATATTTT.

The rearrangement links TRBV25-1 to TRBJ2-5; D is unresolved. Germline loops: CDR1 MGHDK, CDR2 SYGVNS. With 2 bases removed from V and 1 base from J, the gap between germline ends came to 5 bases. CDR3 size: 13 residues. The CDR3, as DNA: TGTGCCAGCAGTGAAACCAGCCAAGAGACCCAGTACTTC. Encoded protein: CASSETSQETQYF. Filled out from reference TRBV25-1 and TRBJ2-5, the complete variable domain reads EADIYQTPRYLVIGTGKKITLECSQTMGHDKMYWYQQDPGMELHLIHYSYGVNSTEKGDLSSESTVSRIRTEHFPLTLESARPSHTSQYLCASSETSQETQYFGPGTRLLVL.

The chain combines TRBV5-6 with TRBJ2-5; D might be TRBD2 (6 bases). Trimming took 0 bases from V and 5 from J, leaving 14 bases between them. CDR1 is SGHDT and CDR2 is YYEEEE in the germline V gene. The CDR3 spans 15 residues. The CDR3 region has the DNA TGTGCCAGCAGCTTGGGGCGGGGAGCGCCTGAGACCCAGTACTTC. It translates to CASSLGRGAPETQYF.

J is TRBJ1-2 and V is TRBV5-1, with TRBD1 as a possible D gene (5 bases). Germline CDR1 SGHRS, CDR2 YFSETQ. This CDR3 is built from 18 residues. Trimming stripped 1 base from V and 4 bases from J, with 23 bases between. The CDR3 is CASSLKALSGGEGYGYTF. CDR3 coding DNA: TGCGCCAGCAGCTTGAAAGCCCTAAGCGGAGGGGAGGGCTATGGCTACACCTTC.

The V call is TRBV9, the J call TRBJ2-3; TRBD2 is a possible D gene (7 bases). The ends were cut back, 0 bases at V and 4 bases at J, with 24 bases in the middle. The CDR3 spans 19 residues. CDR1 and CDR2 (germline): SGDLS, YYNGEE. CDR3 sequence reads: CASSVGFPLGASGADTQYF. In DNA form, the CDR3 reads TGTGCCAGCAGCGTAGGTTTCCCTCTGGGGGCCAGCGGGGCAGATACGCAGTATTTT.

V usage is TRBV7-2 and J usage is TRBJ1-6; possibly TRBD1 for D (6 bases). Trimming cost V 5 bases and J 9 bases, with 14 bases left between them. The CDR3 has 14 residues. The germline V gene has CDR1 SGHTA and CDR2 FQGNSA. CDR3: CASSIQGRGSPLHF. Here the CDR3 DNA reads TGTGCCAGCAGCATACAGGGACGCGGTTCACCCCTCCACTTT.

The chain joins TRBV6-2 or TRBV6-3 to TRBJ1-2; unclear D gene. The length of the CDR3 is 14 residues. Trimming pared 4 bases from V and 4 bases from J, leaving 13 bases between. Germline CDR1 reads MNHEY; CDR2 reads SVGEGT. CDR3 sequence (DNA): TGTGCCAGCAGTTCGTCCGAGGAGGGCTATGGCTACACCTTC. It yields the protein CASSSSEEGYGYTF.

The V gene is TRBV15, the J gene TRBJ2-2; maybe TRBD1 (5 bases). Deletions cut 0 bases from V and 4 bases from J, with 12 bases between. The length of the CDR3 is 16 residues. CDR1 LNHNV and CDR2 YYDKDF come from the germline V gene (reference sequence). Written as DNA, the CDR3 is TGTGCCACCAGCAGAGAGGGCAGACAGACCACCGGGGAGCTGTTTTTT. Its protein is CATSREGRQTTGELFF.

The V call is TRBV7-8, the J call TRBJ2-2, with 7 bases aligning to TRBD2. The V gene end was trimmed by 6 bases and the J gene end by 0 bases; junction bases not matched to a gene: 4. Per germline, CDR1 SGHVS and CDR2 FQNEAQ. The CDR3 has 15 amino acids. Written as DNA, the CDR3 is TGTGCCAGCAGTAACCGGGGGGCGAACACCGGGGAGCTGTTTTTT. Residues: CASSNRGANTGELFF.

The V call is TRBV9, the J call TRBJ1-4; the match to TRBD1 covers 9 bases. CDR3 length equals 17 residues. Germline V gives CDR1 SGDLS, CDR2 YYNGEE. The ends lost 5 bases at V and 0 bases at J; junction bases unmatched: 8. DNA for the CDR3: TGTGCCAGCAGTGCCCTGGGACAGGGACCAACTAATGAAAAACTGTTTTTT. Translation gives CASSALGQGPTNEKLFF.

V and J are TRBV18 and TRBJ2-5, with 8 nucleotides matching TRBD2. CDR1 is KGHSH, CDR2 LQKENI, per germline. V was clipped by 4 bases and J by 4 bases; unmatched bases: 2. This CDR3 is built from 13 residues. In nucleotides, the CDR3 is TGTGCCAGCTCACTTGGACTAGCAGAGACCCAGTACTTC. Protein: CASSLGLAETQYF. Supplemented by reference TRBV18 and TRBJ2-5, the full variable domain reads NAGVMQNPRHLVRRRGQEARLRCSPMKGHSHVYWYRQLPEEGLKFMVYLQKENIIDESGMPKERFSAEFPKEGPSILRIQQVVRGDSAAYFCASSLGLAETQYFGPGTRLLVL.

The chain uses TRBV5-6 and TRBJ1-2; D gene uncertain. Deletions cut 1 base from V and 5 bases from J, with 6 bases between. The CDR3 runs 12 residues. Germline V lookup: CDR1 SGHDT, CDR2 YYEEEE. CDR3 nucleotides: TGTGCCAGCAGCTTGCGGGAATATGGCTACACCTTC. Translation: CASSLREYGYTF.

The CDR3 protein is CASRGRETQYF. The DNA of the CDR3 is TGTGCCAGCAGGGGGCGGGAGACCCAGTACTTC. V and J are TRBV6-5 and TRBJ2-5; a weak D match, TRBD1 (5 bases). Trimming took 6 bases from V and 5 from J, leaving 7 bases between them. Germline V gene lookup returns CDR1 MNHEY and CDR2 SVGAGI. The CDR3 runs 11 residues.